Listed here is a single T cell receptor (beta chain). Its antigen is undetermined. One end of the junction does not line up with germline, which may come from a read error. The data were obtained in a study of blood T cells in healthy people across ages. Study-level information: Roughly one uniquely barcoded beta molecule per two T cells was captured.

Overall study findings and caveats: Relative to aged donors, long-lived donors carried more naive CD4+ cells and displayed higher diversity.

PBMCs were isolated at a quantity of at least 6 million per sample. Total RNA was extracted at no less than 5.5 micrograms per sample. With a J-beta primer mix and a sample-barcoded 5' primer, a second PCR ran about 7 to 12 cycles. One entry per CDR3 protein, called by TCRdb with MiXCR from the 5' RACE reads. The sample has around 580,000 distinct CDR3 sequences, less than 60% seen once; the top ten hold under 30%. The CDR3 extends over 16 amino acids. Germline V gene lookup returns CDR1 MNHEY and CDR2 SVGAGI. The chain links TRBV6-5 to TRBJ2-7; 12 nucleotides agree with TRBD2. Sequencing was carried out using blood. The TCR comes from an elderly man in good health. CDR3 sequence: CASSYTTSGRPHEQCF. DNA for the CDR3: TGTGCCAGCAGTTACACGACTAGCGGGAGACCTCACGAGCAGTGCTTC.